The present T cell receptor beta chain was sequenced within a study of radiation and T cells in renal cell carcinoma. Study outcomes and limitations: Pretreatment tumor biopsies were lacking, so baseline clonotypes are unknown. From baseline, blood top tumor clonotypes peaked at 2 weeks post-radiation.

Stated time point: blood 4 weeks post-SBRT, at nephrectomy. Regarding treatment: 15 Gy SBRT to primary tumor, nephrectomy 4 weeks later. Turning to this clone: Its antigen is as yet unknown.

Data came from immunoSEQ multiplex PCR; TCRdb stores just in-frame clones and leaves some out. In the table there are about 170,000 clones, about 85% of which are singletons. The sequence came from a woman between 45 and 65 years old with renal cell carcinoma. The material sequenced was blood, taken from a patient whose treatment included radiotherapy and nephrectomy.

The CDR3 protein is CASSLLVRGHGYTF. Here the CDR3 DNA reads TGTGCCAGCAGCTTACTGGTCAGGGGGCATGGCTACACCTTC. The chain combines TRBV7-9 with TRBJ1-2; 8 bases match TRBD1. With V trimmed by 2 bases and J by 6 bases, 5 bases remained unmatched. The CDR3 has 14 residues. Per the germline V gene, CDR1 is SEHNR and CDR2 is FQNEAQ (reference sequence).